The 18 T cell receptor beta chains listed next were all sequenced from one sample in a study of human T cells and chemical hapten exposure. Regarding time point: patch test 2, 6 weeks after DPC sensitization. As to treatment: therapeutic diphenylcyclopropenone sensitization with weekly scalp DPC. TCRdb itself ran the RACE reads through MiXCR, one entry per CDR3 protein. The table shows 120,000 to 150,000 distinct CDR3 sequences, with 12% occurring only once. The sample in question was whole blood, obtained in connection with sensitization to the hapten diphenylcyclopropenone (DPC). Source of these receptors: a woman aged 45-59 years with alopecia areata. Some clones in this sample may be carry-over from other donors' samples.

This clonotype came up many times. J is TRBJ2-2 and V is TRBV29-1, with TRBD1 as a possible D gene (5 bases). The CDR3 has 13 residues. V lost 3 bases, J lost 6 bases, and 11 bases lay in between. The germline gives CDR1 SQVTM, CDR2 ANQGSEA. CDR3 nucleotide sequence: TGCAGCGTTGAGGGGCAGAGCCCCGGGGAGCTGTTTTTT. Translating gives CSVEGQSPGELFF.

This clonotype was found a few times. The chain is built from TRBV6-6 and TRBJ1-1; D is ambiguous. The CDR3 has 13 amino acids. Trimming cost V 2 bases and J 1 base, with 5 bases left between them. Germline V gives CDR1 MNHNY, CDR2 SVGAGI (reference sequence). CDR3 DNA sequence: TGTGCCAGCAGTTACCCGGGGAACACTGAAGCTTTCTTT. This encodes CASSYPGNTEAFF.

The table lists this clonotype with many counts. The chain combines TRBV4-2 with TRBJ2-5; the match to TRBD2 covers 10 bases. V lost 3 bases and J lost 1; bases outside the gene matches: 5. In germline, CDR1 is LGHNA, CDR2 YNFKEQ. The CDR3 has 16 residues. The CDR3, as DNA: TGTGCCAGCAGCCAGGACGGGACTAGCGCCCAAGAGACCCAGTACTTC. It codes for CASSQDGTSAQETQYF.

V gene TRBV15 combines with J gene TRBJ2-7, with TRBD1 matching 7 bases. The trim removed 6 bases at V and 5 bases at J, leaving 7 bases unmatched. CDR1 and CDR2 (germline): LNHNV, YYDKDF (reference sequence). The CDR3 loop spans 13 amino acids. In nucleotides, the CDR3 is TGTGCCACCAGGTGGGCAGGGGGAGACGAGCAGTACTTC. Encoded protein: CATRWAGGDEQYF.

The rearrangement joins TRBV2 to TRBJ1-4, with D possibly being TRBD1 (6 bases). The CDR3 runs 15 residues. The V end was cut by 5 bases, the J end by 0 bases, with 10 bases between. The germline gives CDR1 SNHLY, CDR2 FYNNEI. The CDR3 nucleotides read TGTGCCAGCAGTTTGGACAGACCAACTAATGAAAAACTGTTTTTT. This codes for CASSLDRPTNEKLFF. The complete variable domain, with remaining parts taken from reference TRBV2 and TRBJ1-4, reads EPEVTQTPSHQVTQMGQEVILRCVPISNHLYFYWYRQILGQKVEFLVSFYNNEISEKSEIFDDQFSVERPDGSNFTLKIRSTKLEDSAMYFCASSLDRPTNEKLFFGSGTQLSVL.

This clonotype was counted many times. J is TRBJ1-2 and V is TRBV27; 8 positions agree with TRBD1. Germline CDR1 MNHEY, CDR2 SMNVEV (reference sequence). With 5 bases clipped from V and 7 bases from J, the junction kept 9 bases outside the gene matches. The CDR3 extends over 14 amino acids. This chain's CDR3 is CASSPTWTGPGYTF. DNA for the CDR3: TGTGCCAGCAGTCCAACCTGGACAGGGCCTGGCTACACCTTC.

This clonotype was observed at least ten times. This chain connects TRBV7-9 to TRBJ2-3; D may correspond to TRBD1 or TRBD2 (5 bases each). Trimming pared 5 bases from V and 3 bases from J, leaving 12 bases between. CDR3 length: 14 amino acids. The germline gives CDR1 SEHNR, CDR2 FQNEAQ (reference sequence). The DNA of the CDR3 is TGTGCCAGCAGCCGAGAGAGGGGAACAGATACGCAGTATTTT. This encodes CASSRERGTDTQYF.

This chain uses TRBV18 with TRBJ2-6, with 9 bases that match TRBD1. In germline, CDR1 is KGHSH, CDR2 LQKENI. This CDR3 has 18 amino acids. J gave up 1 base and V 2 bases, and 6 bases lay outside the gene matches. The CDR3 nucleotides are TGTGCCAGCTCACCAGGGACAGGGAGTAGTTCTGGGGCCAACGTCCTGACTTTC. The encoded protein is CASSPGTGSSSGANVLTF.

This clonotype was counted ten times or more. The V and J genes are TRBV7-3 and TRBJ2-1, with 9 bases matching TRBD1. The CDR3 contains 16 residues. The V segment lost 4 bases and the J segment 6 bases; nucleotides outside the gene matches: 10. CDR1 SGHTA and CDR2 FQGTGA come from the germline V gene. CDR3 loop: CASSSGTGGAFNEQFF. The CDR3 nucleotides read TGTGCCAGCAGCTCAGGCACAGGGGGCGCATTCAATGAGCAGTTCTTC.

The V and J genes are TRBV2 and TRBJ1-1, with D tentatively TRBD1 (5 bases). The CDR3 has 15 residues. Germline values: CDR1 SNHLY, CDR2 FYNNEI. Trimming left V 6 bases short and J 6 bases short, with 20 bases between. CDR3 nucleotide sequence: TGTGCCAGCAGGACACGGGACCTCTGGGCCCCTGAAGCTTTCTTT. Residues: CASRTRDLWAPEAFF. Together with reference TRBV2 and TRBJ1-1, the CDR3 gives the full variable domain: EPEVTQTPSHQVTQMGQEVILRCVPISNHLYFYWYRQILGQKVEFLVSFYNNEISEKSEIFDDQFSVERPDGSNFTLKIRSTKLEDSAMYFCASRTRDLWAPEAFFGQGTRLTVV.

About this clonotype: Likely a read error: the CDR3 ends without its conserved phenylalanine or tryptophan. The chain uses TRBV5-6 and TRBJ1-3, with D possibly TRBD1 on 5 matching bases. Germline V gene sequence: CDR1 SGHDT, CDR2 YYEEEE. The ends were cut back, 1 base at V and 3 bases at J, with 14 bases in the middle. The CDR3 sequence is 16 residues long. This CDR3 is CASSLLRTGGGNTIYL. DNA for the CDR3: TGTGCCAGCAGCTTGCTCCGAACAGGCGGTGGAAACACCATATATCTT.

This clonotype was recorded at least ten times. The rearrangement joins TRBV7-8 to TRBJ2-1, with D possibly being TRBD2 (6 bases). The germline CDR1 and CDR2 sequences are SGHVS and FQNEAQ. The CDR3 spans 15 residues. The ends were cut back, 0 bases at V and 8 bases at J, with 14 bases in the middle. The CDR3 sequence: CASSLAELANDEQFF. The CDR3, as DNA: TGTGCCAGCAGCTTAGCGGAGCTAGCGAACGATGAGCAGTTCTTC.

This clonotype was seen at least ten times. The V call is TRBV15, the J call TRBJ2-4; 10 positions agree with TRBD2. This CDR3 is 20 amino acids long. Germline-derived CDR1 and CDR2 are LNHNV and YYDKDF (reference sequence). The trim removed 4 bases at V and 0 bases at J, leaving 15 bases unmatched. CDR3 coding DNA: TGTGCCACCAGCAAAGAGTTTAGCGGGAGGTTTAAACTAGCCAAAAACATTCAGTACTTC. It is translated as CATSKEFSGRFKLAKNIQYF.

In the case of this clonotype: Sequence at one end of the junction differs from germline and may be a read error. The V gene is TRBV7-7, the J gene TRBJ2-2; the D is unclear. The CDR3 has 13 amino acids. Germline CDR1 is SSHAT and CDR2 is FNYEAQ (reference sequence). As DNA, the CDR3 is TGTGCTAGCAGCTTTGATGGGACCGGGGAGCTGTTTTTT. It codes for CASSFDGTGELFF.

This clonotype was counted at least ten times. The J gene is TRBJ2-3, the V gene TRBV14; tentatively, D is TRBD2 (5 bases). Germline loops: CDR1 SGHDN, CDR2 FVKESK. CDR3 length: 14 residues. Between the trimmed V and J ends, which lost 4 bases and 3 bases, there was a span of 11 bases. The CDR3 loop is CASSLAGWTDTQYF. The DNA for the CDR3 is TGTGCCAGCAGCCTCGCGGGCTGGACAGATACGCAGTATTTT.

V gene TRBV6-6 combines with J gene TRBJ2-4; TRBD2 aligns across 7 bases. V shed 0 bases and J 5 bases; nucleotides not matched to a gene: 13. CDR1 MNHNY and CDR2 SVGAGI come from the germline V gene (reference sequence). This CDR3 is 18 amino acids long. The CDR3 sequence is CASSYSPLARGRENIQYF. CDR3 nucleotides: TGTGCCAGCAGTTACTCGCCCCTAGCGAGAGGGAGGGAAAACATTCAGTACTTC.

The chain joins TRBV28 to TRBJ2-2, with D unclear. Trimming took off 1 base at V and 4 bases at J, with 10 bases between the two ends. Germline CDR1 is MDHEN and CDR2 is SYDVKM. This CDR3 spans 15 amino acids. The CDR3: CASSLLSQSTGELFF. The DNA for the CDR3 is TGTGCCAGCAGTTTATTGTCCCAGTCCACCGGGGAGCTGTTTTTT.

This clonotype has only a few counts. V and J are TRBV29-1 and TRBJ2-5; unclear D gene. CDR3 size: 13 residues. The germline V gene has CDR1 SQVTM and CDR2 ANQGSEA. Trimming shortened V by 3 bases and J by 2 bases, and 10 bases separated the two germline ends. The DNA of the CDR3 is TGCAGCGTTGAGTTGGGTTGGCAAGAGACCCAGTACTTC. Protein product: CSVELGWQETQYF.